Following are 3 T cell receptor beta chains from one sample sequenced in a study of T cells in Graves' hyperthyroidism and ophthalmopathy. It was RNA transcripts that yielded the amplified TCR beta CDR3 regions. TCR CDR3 regions were first amplified by RT-PCR with HTBI primers. TCRdb processed the multiplex PCR reads anew with MiXCR; each CDR3 protein has one entry. The table records nearly 600,000 distinct CDR3 sequences, roughly 14% of them present only once. Input material: blood. The receptors here all came from a woman under 40 with Graves' hyperthyroidism that later progressed to Graves' ophthalmopathy.

Many counts were recorded for this clonotype. The V call is TRBV7-6, the J call TRBJ2-5; 7 bases align to TRBD1. The V segment lost 10 bases and the J segment 5 bases; nucleotides outside the gene matches: 19. Germline V CDR1 and CDR2: SGHVS, FNYEAQ. This CDR3 has 16 amino acids. CDR3 in amino acids: CATRQGSSVDLETQYF. Written as DNA, the CDR3 is TGTGCCACTCGACAGGGCAGCTCGGTGGATTTGGAGACCCAGTACTTC.

This clonotype was seen a few times. The chain is built from TRBV11-3 and TRBJ1-3, with no clear D. V lost 0 bases, J lost 0 bases, and 12 bases lay in between. The CDR3 sequence is 17 residues long. The V gene's germline CDR1 is SGHNT and CDR2 YENEEA. The CDR3 reads CASSLEGVRSSGNTIYF. CDR3 nucleotide sequence: TGTGCCAGCAGCTTAGAAGGAGTCAGGTCCTCTGGAAACACCATATATTTT.

This clonotype was recorded at least ten times. This chain joins TRBV19 and TRBJ1-6; 7 positions match TRBD1. From germline, CDR1 is LNHDA and CDR2 SQIVND (reference sequence). The V segment lost 5 bases and the J segment 7 bases; nucleotides outside the gene matches: 5. This CDR3 spans 14 amino acids. The CDR3 bases are TGTGCCAGTAGTGTAGGGACAGAGAATTCACCCCTCCACTTT. Translation: CASSVGTENSPLHF.